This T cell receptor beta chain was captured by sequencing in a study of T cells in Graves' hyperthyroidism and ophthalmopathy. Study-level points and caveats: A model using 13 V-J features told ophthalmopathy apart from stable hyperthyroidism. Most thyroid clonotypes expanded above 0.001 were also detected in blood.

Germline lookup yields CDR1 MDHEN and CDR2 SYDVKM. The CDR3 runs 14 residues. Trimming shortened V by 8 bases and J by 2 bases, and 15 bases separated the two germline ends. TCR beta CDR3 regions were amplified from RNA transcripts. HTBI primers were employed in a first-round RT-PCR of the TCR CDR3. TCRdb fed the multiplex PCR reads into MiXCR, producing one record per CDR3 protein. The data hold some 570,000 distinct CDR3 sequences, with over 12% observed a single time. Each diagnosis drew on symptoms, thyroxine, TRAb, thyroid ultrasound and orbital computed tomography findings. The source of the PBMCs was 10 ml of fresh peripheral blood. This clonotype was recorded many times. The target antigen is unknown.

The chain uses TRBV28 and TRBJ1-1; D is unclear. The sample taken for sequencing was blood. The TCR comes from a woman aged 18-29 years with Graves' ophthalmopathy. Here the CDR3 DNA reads TGTGCCAGCTTTTCCGGGGTCGCCAACACTGAAGCTTTCTTT. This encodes CASFSGVANTEAFF.